This entry concerns a single T cell receptor (beta chain). Other DNA sequences in the sample encode the same CDR3. Using immunoSEQ multiplex PCR, the repertoire was profiled, and TCRdb retains in-frame clones only, with some absent. The table shows 2 million to 2.5 million clones, with approximately 90% occurring only once. This record comes from a study of shared clonotypes between healthy human individuals. Germline CDR1 and CDR2: MNHNS and SASEGT. The CDR3 covers 15 residues. Losses at the gene ends were 6 bases for V and 3 bases for J; bases not matched to a gene: 7. V and J are TRBV6-1 and TRBJ2-7; 11 positions agree with TRBD2. The receptor's source is a man younger than 35 in good health. Some clones in this sample may be carry-over from other donors' samples. Sequenced sample: naive CD4+ T cells from PBMCs. Subset noted: CD45RA+ positively selected. The CDR3 DNA reads TGTGCCAGCAGACCTACTAGCGGGAGAGGCTACGAGCAGTACTTC. Protein: CASRPTSGRGYEQYF.